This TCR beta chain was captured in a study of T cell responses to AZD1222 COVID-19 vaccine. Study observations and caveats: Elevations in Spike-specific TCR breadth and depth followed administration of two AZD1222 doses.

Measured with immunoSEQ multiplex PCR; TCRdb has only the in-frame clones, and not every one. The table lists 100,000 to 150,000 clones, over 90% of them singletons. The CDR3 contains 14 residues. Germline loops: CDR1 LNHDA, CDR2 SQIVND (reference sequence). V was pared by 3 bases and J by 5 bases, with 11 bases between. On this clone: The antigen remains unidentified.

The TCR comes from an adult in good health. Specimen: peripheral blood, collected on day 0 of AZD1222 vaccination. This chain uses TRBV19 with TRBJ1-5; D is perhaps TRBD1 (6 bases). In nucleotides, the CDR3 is TGTGCCAGTAGTATCGGGGGGCTCGATCAGCCCCAGCATTTT. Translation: CASSIGGLDQPQHF.